Given below is one T cell receptor (beta chain) in context. The sample holds a few counts of this clone. No cognate antigen has been identified for it. Base qualities are missing; no much larger clone stands one base away. The trim is 5 bases for V and 2 bases for J, with a gap of 13 bases between the germline ends. Including the terminal cysteine and phenylalanine, the CDR3 comprises 15 residues. The sequence is cut down to CDR3 DNA, 45 bases in frame from base 1. The germline V gene gives CDR1 as MNHEY and CDR2 as SVGAGI. The data were obtained in a study of cytomegalovirus exposure and HLA in healthy donors (dated by TCRdb to 2015 to 2018). Concerning the study at large: An earlier analysis of a few hundred of the donors reported over 250 Gb of sequence data and some 110 million unique TCR beta sequences obtained from 180 million or so T cells. Roughly 300 gigabases of sequencing data and 70 million to 100 million unique TCR sequences made up an early release that covered approximately 700 HLA-typed donors. Of the 300 to 400 genotyped donors, approximately 82% fell in the genetic ancestry cluster associated with self-reported Caucasian donors. The aim of the study was to test whether cataloging public T cell receptors could identify signatures of past pathogen exposure. The study profiled the T cell repertoires of about 640 subjects by immunosequencing and related them to cytomegalovirus serostatus. Besides the first cohort of some 670 subjects, a separate validation cohort made up of around 120 different subjects was used. To predict cytomegalovirus infection status, the study brought together high-throughput TCR immunosequencing, statistical association of individual TCRs with disease status, and machine learning. In a later analysis, previously published TCR beta repertoires from 600 to 850 donors were re-analyzed and high-resolution HLA genotyping was added so that TCR occurrence patterns could be studied. Rather than drawing on any new phenotypic data, the later analysis identified candidate immune exposures from TCR beta sequences and the way those sequences occurred across donors. An earlier analysis of 587 of the donors applied high-throughput TCR beta sequencing to assess whether each TCR beta V gene segment acted as functional or pseudogenic. Alongside the repertoire data, information on donor age, sex, ethnicity and CMV serostatus was compiled. A later genetic analysis took genome-wide SNP genotypes for 398 of the 666 donors and used that subset as a discovery cohort. Every discovery cohort repertoire had been produced on one sequencing platform. Class I and class II HLA loci were covered by the typing at four-digit resolution. The number of donors typed differed by locus, with roughly 620-640 for A, B, C, DRB1 and DQB1, around 500 for DQA1, 600 to 610 for DPA1, and approximately 470 for DPB1. Five DR-DQ haplotypes were treated as single units for association and clustering because of strong linkage in the cohort. Among some 410 genotyped donors of the cohort, an average of about 240,000 unique TCR beta nucleotide sequences was sequenced per donor, of which approximately 18% were non-productive. Broader findings and caveats from the paper: Correlated functional status among segregating V segments might reflect linkage disequilibrium, but an unknown experimental factor could not be ruled out. The authors suggested that the approach could potentially be generalized to other disease states and immunological phenotypes. V-gene and J-gene trimming of TCR beta chains was associated with a missense DCLRE1C variant in a later genetic analysis, and the association was replicated in an independent cohort. A total of some 180 TCR beta chains were listed by the study as associated with cytomegalovirus. Because HLA typing was unavailable for some donors at each locus, only the typed subset was used in association tests. A further reported finding was that TCR beta sequences accurately predicted the HLA-A and HLA-B alleles for most subjects in the first cohort. The cohort was sequenced for TCR beta chains only, and without alpha or paired-chain data the features that could be detected were limited. In a later analysis, TCR association rates were found to vary across HLA loci, with the most associated TCRs seen for DRB1 alleles and the fewest for HLA-C alleles. Most TCR sequences were seen in very few donors, while some public TCRs were found in many individuals. An earlier analysis of around 540 of the donors showed that most TCR beta V segments appeared in productive rearrangements either about 87% or about 30% of the time, which broadly matched IMGT annotations. A later analysis found that HLA-associated TCR beta chains were more clonally expanded and had lower generation probabilities than equally common non-associated chains. In vitro tests confirmed that a few of the cytomegalovirus-associated TCR beta chains recognize cytomegalovirus antigens. Some IMGT-functional V segments, including TRBV6-2 and TRBV6-3, could not be told apart with the 87-base-pair reads, so those segments were excluded. In a later analysis, several top co-occurrence clusters were reported to appear linked to parvovirus B19, influenza, CMV and Epstein-Barr virus. In both the original and validation cohorts, the classifier was reported to diagnose cytomegalovirus status with high specificity and sensitivity. CMV serostatus was the only immune exposure information available for the cohort. Compared with the approximately 710-donor mean, donors in an Asian-associated ancestry cluster had fewer N-insertions in productive TCRs, according to a later genetic analysis. Roughly uniform sequencing depth across donors was assumed in presence/absence analyses, although this assumption may not hold. According to a later analysis, most CMV-associated TCR beta chains appeared to be HLA-restricted, and the HLA associations seemed to be driven largely by CMV exposure. When HLA alleles, especially DR and DQ, strongly co-occurred, attributing TCR associations to individual alleles was difficult. Because counts were too low, roughly 18 rarely observed V segments, including chromosome 9 orphons, were left out of the earlier analysis of over 550 of the donors. Specific HLA alleles were associated with more than 15,000 TCR beta sequences at a false discovery rate of 0.05 in a later analysis. A group of highly shared sequence variants was considered likely to be a technical artifact of the sequencing pipeline.

To prepare the library, the immunoSEQ multiplex PCR assay was applied. A mixture of 60 forward primers for TCR Vbeta segments and 13 reverse primers for TCR Jbeta segments was used in the multiplex PCR. The CDR3 region of rearranged TCR beta genes was amplified from genomic DNA with a multiplex PCR assay. The Illumina HiSeq System was used to sequence the amplified TCR beta libraries as 87-base-pair reads. As for how the authors treated the data: A later analysis tallied about 77 million unique TCR beta chains across the 666 repertoires, and approximately 11 million of those chains were shared by two or more donors. Raw reads were error-corrected and collapsed into unique sequences by a nearest-neighbor algorithm in which closely related sequences were merged to remove PCR and sequencing errors. V, D and J gene segments were assigned by aligning CDR3 sequences to IMGT reference sequences. Each retained sequence needed at least a six-nucleotide match to both a V gene segment and a J gene segment. A rearrangement counted as productive if the CDR3 had no stop codons and remained in frame with V and J, and every other rearrangement counted as non-productive. Following IMGT convention, CDR3 was defined as the stretch from the second conserved V-encoded cysteine up to the conserved J-encoded phenylalanine. Sequences without an unambiguous match to a single V gene segment were excluded from the earlier analysis of 500 to 700 of the donors. An earlier analysis of fewer than 750 of the donors called V segments functional above 56.7% productive rearrangements and segregating when the between-donor standard deviation exceeded 5%. A statistical classification framework was developed to diagnose cytomegalovirus status using the catalog of TCR beta chain sequences. A later analysis assigned V and J genes by comparing TCR nucleotide sequences with IMGT/GENE-DB human TR gene sequences. A later analysis assigned CDR3 sequences and most-parsimonious VDJ recombination scenarios with the TCRdist pipeline. In a later analysis, each TCR beta chain was defined by its CDR3 amino acid sequence together with its V-gene family, and reads without a unique V-gene family were excluded. In a later analysis, 450 to 600 highly shared, low-generation-probability nucleotide sequences were removed to address suspected cross-contamination and a sequencing artifact. In a later analysis, a clonal expansion index for each public chain was calculated from normalized within-repertoire ranks of inferred template counts. In a later analysis, generation probabilities were computed with a VDJ recombination model fitted to out-of-frame rearrangements, and the resulting probabilities were checked against IGoR. In a later analysis, hypergeometric tests were used to score TCR-TCR, TCR-HLA and TCR-CMV co-occurrence, with a repertoire-size bias correction applied to TCR pairs. To estimate false discovery rates, a later analysis permuted the HLA or CMV assignments 20 times. A later analysis grouped co-occurring TCRs with DBSCAN, adding TCRdist sequence similarity when clustering within HLA-allele-positive subsets. Repertoires with fewer than 30,000 or more than 120,000 public chains were left out of co-occurrence clustering, as were a few repertoires with anomalous nucleotide sharing. TCRdb limited this immuneACCESS table to in-frame rearrangements with V and J called. A share of clones is missing; checked studies link under half to unresolved V genes, and the rest is unexplained. That table furnishes V, J and clone size, whereas the DNA furnished D and trimming. For this sample there are roughly 200,000 clones; 9.5% appear just once. 1% to 1.5% of the sample goes to the ten largest clones.

The cohort was made up of about 670 healthy bone marrow donors. At the time of sampling, all cohort members were nominally healthy, though unrecorded immune exposures were likely present. The donor was CMV seropositive and was included in the group of approximately 310 seropositive cohort members. A peripheral blood sample was collected from each donor, and TCR beta sequencing was performed on peripheral blood mononuclear cells. Genomic DNA was extracted from the blood cell samples with the Qiagen DNeasy Blood Extraction Kit. The V and J genes are TRBV6-5 and TRBJ2-1; the D gene is perhaps TRBD2, from 6 matching bases. This receptor was obtained from a woman in her 30s in good health and CMV-seropositive. Material for sequencing was PBMCs. The nucleotide sequence is TGTGCCAGCAGTCGCGACGGGAGAACCTACAATGAGCAGTTCTTC. Translation gives CASSRDGRTYNEQFF.